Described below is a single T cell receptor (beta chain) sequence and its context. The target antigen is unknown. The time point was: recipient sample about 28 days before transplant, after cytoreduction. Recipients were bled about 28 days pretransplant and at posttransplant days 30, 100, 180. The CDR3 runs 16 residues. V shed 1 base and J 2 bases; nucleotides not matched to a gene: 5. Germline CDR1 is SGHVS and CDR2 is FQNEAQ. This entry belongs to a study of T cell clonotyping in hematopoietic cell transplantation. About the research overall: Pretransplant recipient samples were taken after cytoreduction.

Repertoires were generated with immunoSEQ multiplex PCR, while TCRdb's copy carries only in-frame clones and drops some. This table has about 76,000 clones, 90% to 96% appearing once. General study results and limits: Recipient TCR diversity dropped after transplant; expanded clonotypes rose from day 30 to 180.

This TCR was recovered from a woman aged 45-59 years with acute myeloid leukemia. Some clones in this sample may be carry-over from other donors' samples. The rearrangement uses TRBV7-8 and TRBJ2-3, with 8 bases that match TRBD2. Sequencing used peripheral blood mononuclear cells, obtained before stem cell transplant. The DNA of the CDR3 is TGTGCCAGCAGCTTAGGTGGGCGGGGGGTCACAGATACGCAGTATTTT. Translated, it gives CASSLGGRGVTDTQYF.